This is a list of T cell receptor beta chains from one sample in a study of cytomegalovirus exposure and HLA in healthy donors. Generated by immunoSEQ multiplex PCR, the TCRdb table keeps only in-frame clones and is missing some. The sample consists of 150,000 to 200,000 clones, roughly 72% of them appearing once. What was sequenced was PBMCs. The origin of the receptors is a man aged 25 to 40 in good health and CMV-seronegative. CDR3s include the opening cysteine and the closing phenylalanine or tryptophan. Each record gives: CDR3 protein, clone size, V gene, D gene, J gene. D genes are given only for firm matches. A row's size may be missing; if present it is once, few, many or a size class.

CASSHTGTFNEQFF | - | TRBV27 | - | TRBJ2-1
CASSYGTGVGEAFF | - | TRBV6-5 | TRBD1 | TRBJ1-1
CSVEIPPRVYGYTF | - | TRBV29-1 | - | TRBJ1-2
CASSPMAGGYQETQYF | - | TRBV18 | TRBD2 | TRBJ2-5
CASSLLAGGPTEQYF | - | TRBV5-6 | TRBD2 | TRBJ2-7
CASNGAQGSYNSPLHF | - | TRBV28 | TRBD1 | TRBJ1-6
CASSASGGSGNTIYF | - | TRBV5-4 | - | TRBJ1-3
CASSLWAPGGAKSDTQYF | - | TRBV27 | - | TRBJ2-3
CASSLSGGSNQPQHF | - | TRBV28 | TRBD1 | TRBJ1-5
CASSPTGTGRRNEQFF | - | TRBV5-4 | TRBD1 | TRBJ2-1
CASSSPGGYGYTF | - | TRBV6-6 | - | TRBJ1-2
CASSQGLAREGEQFF | - | TRBV18 | TRBD2 | TRBJ2-1
CASSEVVLAGGASLNTGELFF | - | TRBV10-1 | TRBD2 | TRBJ2-2
CASSSPLFYEQYF | - | TRBV11-2 | - | TRBJ2-7
CASSTNPPGGGHEQFF | - | TRBV19 | TRBD2 | TRBJ2-1
CASRGTAEFNYGYTF | - | TRBV6-6 | TRBD1 | TRBJ1-2
CASSVEASGSVIASAQYF | few | TRBV9 | TRBD2 | TRBJ2-5
CSARPQGTTGELFF | - | TRBV29-1 | - | TRBJ2-2
CASSVRTSGRVNEQFF | - | TRBV6-1 | TRBD2 | TRBJ2-1
CASNRAGGYAMVGGTDTQYF | - | TRBV28 | TRBD2 | TRBJ2-3
CASSTGLETYEQYF | - | TRBV27 | - | TRBJ2-7
CASHRETNTGELFF | - | TRBV5-1 | - | TRBJ2-2
CASSPRSLAGVYEQYF | once | TRBV9 | TRBD2 | TRBJ2-7
CASSLARGGSTEAFF | few | TRBV7-9 | - | TRBJ1-1